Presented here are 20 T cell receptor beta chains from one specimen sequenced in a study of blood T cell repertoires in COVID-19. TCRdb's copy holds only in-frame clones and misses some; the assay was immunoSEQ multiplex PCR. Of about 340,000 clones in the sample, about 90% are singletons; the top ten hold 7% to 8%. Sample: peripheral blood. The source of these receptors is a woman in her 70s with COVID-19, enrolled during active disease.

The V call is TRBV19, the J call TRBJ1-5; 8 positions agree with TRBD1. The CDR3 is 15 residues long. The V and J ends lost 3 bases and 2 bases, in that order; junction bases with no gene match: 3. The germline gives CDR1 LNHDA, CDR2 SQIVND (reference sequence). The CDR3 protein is CASSIYRGGNQPQHF. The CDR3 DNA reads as TGTGCCAGTAGTATTTACAGGGGGGGCAATCAGCCCCAGCATTTT.

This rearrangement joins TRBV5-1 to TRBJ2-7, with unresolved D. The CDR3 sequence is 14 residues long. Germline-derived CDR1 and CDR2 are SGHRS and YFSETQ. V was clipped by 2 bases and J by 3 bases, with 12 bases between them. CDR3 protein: CASSFISPIYEQYF. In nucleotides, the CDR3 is TGCGCCAGCAGCTTTATTAGCCCCATCTACGAGCAGTACTTC.

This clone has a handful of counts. CDR3 residues: CASSLTLSPYGYTF. CDR3 nucleotide sequence: TGTGCCAGCAGCTTAACTTTGTCTCCCTATGGCTACACCTTC. The chain carries TRBV7-8 and TRBJ1-2; no reliable D call. Germline V lookup: CDR1 SGHVS, CDR2 FQNEAQ. The CDR3 totals 14 residues. V was clipped by 2 bases and J by 4 bases, with 11 bases between them.

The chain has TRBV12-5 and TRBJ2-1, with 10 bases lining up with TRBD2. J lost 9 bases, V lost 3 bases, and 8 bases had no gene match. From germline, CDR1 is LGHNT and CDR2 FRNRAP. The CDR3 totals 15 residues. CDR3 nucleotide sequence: TGTGCTAGTGGTTTCCAGCGGGGGGGGCTGGGTGAGCAGTTCTTC. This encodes CASGFQRGGLGEQFF.

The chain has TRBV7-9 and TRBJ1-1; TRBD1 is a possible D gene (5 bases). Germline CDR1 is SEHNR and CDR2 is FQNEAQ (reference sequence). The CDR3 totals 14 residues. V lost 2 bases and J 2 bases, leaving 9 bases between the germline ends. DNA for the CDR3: TGTGCCAGCAGCTTAAGACAGCTAAACACTGAAGCTTTCTTT. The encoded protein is CASSLRQLNTEAFF.

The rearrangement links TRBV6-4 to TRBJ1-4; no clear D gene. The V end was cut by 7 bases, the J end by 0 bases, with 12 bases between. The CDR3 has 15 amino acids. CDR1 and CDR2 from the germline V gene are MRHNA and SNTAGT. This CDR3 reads CASNQSSATNEKLFF. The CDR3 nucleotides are TGTGCCAGCAATCAGTCCTCCGCAACTAATGAAAAACTGTTTTTT.

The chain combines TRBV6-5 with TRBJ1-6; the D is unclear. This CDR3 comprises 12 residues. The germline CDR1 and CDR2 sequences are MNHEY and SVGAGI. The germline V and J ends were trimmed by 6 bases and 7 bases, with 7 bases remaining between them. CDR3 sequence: CASRRPNSPLHF. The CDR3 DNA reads TGTGCCAGCAGGCGCCCGAATTCACCCCTCCACTTT.

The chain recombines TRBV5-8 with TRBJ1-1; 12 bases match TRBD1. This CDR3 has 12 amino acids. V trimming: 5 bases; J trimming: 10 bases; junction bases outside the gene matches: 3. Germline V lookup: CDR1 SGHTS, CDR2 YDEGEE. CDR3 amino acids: CASSGTGGAAFF. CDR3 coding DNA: TGTGCCAGCAGTGGGACAGGGGGCGCAGCTTTCTTT.

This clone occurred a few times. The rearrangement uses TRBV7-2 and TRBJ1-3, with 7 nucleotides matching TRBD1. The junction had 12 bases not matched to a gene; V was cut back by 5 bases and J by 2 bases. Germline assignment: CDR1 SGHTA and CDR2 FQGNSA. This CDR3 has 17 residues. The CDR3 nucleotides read TGTGCCAGCAGCCTTATATATAGCGGGACAGCTGGAAACACCATATATTTT. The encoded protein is CASSLIYSGTAGNTIYF.

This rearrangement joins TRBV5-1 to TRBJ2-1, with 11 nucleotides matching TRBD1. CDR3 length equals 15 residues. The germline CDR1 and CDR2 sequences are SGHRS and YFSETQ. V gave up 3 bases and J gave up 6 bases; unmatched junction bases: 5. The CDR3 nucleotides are TGCGCCAGCAGCTCCCAGGGACAGGGGGGCAATGAGCAGTTCTTC. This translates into CASSSQGQGGNEQFF.

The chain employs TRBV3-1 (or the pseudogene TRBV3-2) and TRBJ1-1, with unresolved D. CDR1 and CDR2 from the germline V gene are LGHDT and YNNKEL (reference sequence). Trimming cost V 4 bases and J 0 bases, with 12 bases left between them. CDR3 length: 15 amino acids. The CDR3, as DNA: TGTGCCAGCAGCCCCGGCGGGTTCGTGAACACTGAAGCTTTCTTT. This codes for CASSPGGFVNTEAFF.

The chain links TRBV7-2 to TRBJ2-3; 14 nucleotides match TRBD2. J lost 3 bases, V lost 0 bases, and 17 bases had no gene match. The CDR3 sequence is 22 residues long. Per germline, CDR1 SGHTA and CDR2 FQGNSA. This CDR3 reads CASSLAPGVTSGGVIRTDTQYF. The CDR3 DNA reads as TGTGCCAGCAGCTTAGCTCCAGGCGTGACTAGCGGGGGGGTAATAAGAACAGATACGCAGTATTTT. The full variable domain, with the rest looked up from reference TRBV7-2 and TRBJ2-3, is GAGVSQSPSNKVTEKGKDVELRCDPISGHTALYWYRQSLGQGLEFLIYFQGNSAPDKSGLPSDRFSAERTGGSVSTLTIQRTQQEDSAVYLCASSLAPGVTSGGVIRTDTQYFGPGTRLTVL.

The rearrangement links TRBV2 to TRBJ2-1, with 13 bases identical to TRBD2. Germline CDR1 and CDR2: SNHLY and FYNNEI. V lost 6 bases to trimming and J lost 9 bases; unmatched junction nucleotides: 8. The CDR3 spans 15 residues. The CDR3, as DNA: TGTGCCAGCAGCGAACTAGCGGGGGGGCCCGTTGAGCAGTTCTTC. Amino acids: CASSELAGGPVEQFF.

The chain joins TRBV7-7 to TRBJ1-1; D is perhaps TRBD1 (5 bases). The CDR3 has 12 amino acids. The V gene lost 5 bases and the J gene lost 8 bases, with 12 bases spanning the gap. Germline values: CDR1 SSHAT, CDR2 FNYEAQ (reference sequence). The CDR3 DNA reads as TGTGCCAGCAGCCCATTGACAGCAGAAGCTTTCTTT. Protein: CASSPLTAEAFF.

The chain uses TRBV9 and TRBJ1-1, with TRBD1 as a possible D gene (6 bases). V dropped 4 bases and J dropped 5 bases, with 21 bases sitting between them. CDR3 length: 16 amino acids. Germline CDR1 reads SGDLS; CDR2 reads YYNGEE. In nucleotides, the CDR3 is TGTGCCAGCAGCCCTAGTCCCAGCGTTCAGGGGACTGAAGCTTTCTTT. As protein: CASSPSPSVQGTEAFF.

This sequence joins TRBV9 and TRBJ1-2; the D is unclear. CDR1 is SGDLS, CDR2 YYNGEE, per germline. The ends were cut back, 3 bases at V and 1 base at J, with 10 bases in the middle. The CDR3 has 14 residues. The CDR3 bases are TGTGCCAGCAGCGGAGGAGGGCGTAACTATGGCTACACCTTC. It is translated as CASSGGGRNYGYTF.

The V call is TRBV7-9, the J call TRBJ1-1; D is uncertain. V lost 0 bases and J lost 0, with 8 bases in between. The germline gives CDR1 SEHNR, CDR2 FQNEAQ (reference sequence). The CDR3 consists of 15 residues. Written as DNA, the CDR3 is TGTGCCAGCAGCTTAGCGCCGGTTATGAACACTGAAGCTTTCTTT. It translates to CASSLAPVMNTEAFF. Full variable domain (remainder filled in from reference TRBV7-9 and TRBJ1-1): DTGVSQNPRHKITKRGQNVTFRCDPISEHNRLYWYRQTLGQGPEFLTYFQNEAQLEKSRLLSDRFSAERPKGSFSTLEIQRTEQGDSAMYLCASSLAPVMNTEAFFGQGTRLTVV.

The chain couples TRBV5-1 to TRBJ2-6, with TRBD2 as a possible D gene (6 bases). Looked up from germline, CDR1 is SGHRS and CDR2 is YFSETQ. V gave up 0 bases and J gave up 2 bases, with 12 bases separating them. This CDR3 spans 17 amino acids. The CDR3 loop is CASSLAVGEAGANVLTF. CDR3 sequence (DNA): TGCGCCAGCAGCTTGGCCGTCGGGGAGGCTGGGGCCAACGTCCTGACTTTC.

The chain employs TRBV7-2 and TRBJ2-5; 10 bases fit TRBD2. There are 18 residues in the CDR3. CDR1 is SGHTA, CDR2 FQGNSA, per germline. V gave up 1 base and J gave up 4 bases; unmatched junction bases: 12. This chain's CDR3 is CASSLDSLAGDIGETQYF. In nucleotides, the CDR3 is TGTGCCAGCAGCTTAGACAGCCTAGCGGGGGATATCGGAGAGACCCAGTACTTC.

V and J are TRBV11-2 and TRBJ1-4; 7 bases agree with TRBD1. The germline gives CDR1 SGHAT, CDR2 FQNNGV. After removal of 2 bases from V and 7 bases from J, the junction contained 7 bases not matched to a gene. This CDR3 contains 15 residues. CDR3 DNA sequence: TGTGCCAGCAGCTTAACCGGGACAGCATTTGAAAAACTGTTTTTT. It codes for CASSLTGTAFEKLFF.